The rows below give T cell receptor beta chains drawn from one sample of a study of regulatory T cells in long-lasting Graves disease. A single record per CDR3 protein comes from TCRdb applying MiXCR to the multiplex PCR reads. Of roughly 510,000 distinct CDR3 sequences listed, about 16% were seen once; the top ten hold around 11%. These data were also reused for a study on T cells in Graves' hyperthyroidism and ophthalmopathy.

Here the sequenced sample was peripheral blood mononuclear cells (PBMCs), taken at new diagnosis, from a patient treated with antithyroid drugs. The receptors were gathered from a man between 18 and 35 years old with Graves disease. The CDR3 runs from the conserved cysteine through the conserved F or W. Each record gives: J gene, V gene, CDR3 protein.

>TRBJ1-1|TRBV12-3/TRBV12-4
CASSFSVTEAFF
>TRBJ2-1|TRBV7-3
CASSLSWGAHNEQFF
>TRBJ2-7|TRBV20-1
CSARQGSYEQYF
>TRBJ2-1|TRBV2
CASKERTNINEQFF
>TRBJ2-1|TRBV29-1
CSDRTGASYNEQFF
>TRBJ1-2|TRBV25-1
CASSEPGQGDGGYTF
>TRBJ2-7|TRBV4-2
CASREDRGASEQYF
>TRBJ2-2|TRBV20-1
CSAKQSNTGKLFF
>TRBJ2-7|TRBV24-1
CATSGPQPRQRTATYEQYF
>TRBJ2-2|TRBV7-9
CASSWITGELFF
>TRBJ2-2|TRBV6-1
CASRRGLAGLNTGELFF
>TRBJ1-6|TRBV20-1
CSARLSGGVGNNSPLHF
>TRBJ2-7|TRBV9
CASGSRGTSGEQYF
>TRBJ2-1|TRBV30
CAWSRTSGSYNEQFF
>TRBJ2-5|TRBV24-1
CATSAAETQYF
>TRBJ2-7|TRBV2
CASSEPGQGDEQYF
>TRBJ1-2|TRBV6-1
CASRSTGDLGYTF
>TRBJ1-5|TRBV20-1
CSAFAGQGLSNQPQHF
>TRBJ2-7|TRBV20-1
CSARDPVGSYEQYF
>TRBJ1-2|TRBV25-1
CASSWVKGDSNYGYTF